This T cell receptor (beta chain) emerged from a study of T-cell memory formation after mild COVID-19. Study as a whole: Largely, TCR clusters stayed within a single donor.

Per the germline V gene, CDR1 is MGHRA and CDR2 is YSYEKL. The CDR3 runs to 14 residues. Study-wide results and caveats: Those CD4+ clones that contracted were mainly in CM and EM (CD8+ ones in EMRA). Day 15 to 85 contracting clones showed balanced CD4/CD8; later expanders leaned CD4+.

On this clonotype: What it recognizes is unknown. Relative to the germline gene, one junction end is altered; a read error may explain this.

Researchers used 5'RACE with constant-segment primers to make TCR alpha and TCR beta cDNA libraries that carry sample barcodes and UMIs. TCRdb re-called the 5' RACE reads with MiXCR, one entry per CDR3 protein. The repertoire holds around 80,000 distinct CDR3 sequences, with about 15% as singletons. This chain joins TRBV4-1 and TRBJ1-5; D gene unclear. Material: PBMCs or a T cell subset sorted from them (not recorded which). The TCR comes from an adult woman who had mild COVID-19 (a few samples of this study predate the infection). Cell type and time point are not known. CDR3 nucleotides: TGCGCCATCAGCCTCTCGGAGGGCAATCAGCCCCAGCATTTT. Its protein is CAISLSEGNQPQHF.